This is a list of T cell receptor beta chains from one sample in a study of blood T cell repertoires in COVID-19. Libraries were prepared by immunoSEQ multiplex PCR; TCRdb keeps only in-frame clonotypes and omits some of them. Altogether tens of thousands of clones are present, 69% being singletons, with the ten largest covering about 5.9%. Sequencing was performed on peripheral blood. The receptors stem from a man aged 80 or over with acute or convalescent COVID-19. The CDR3 runs from the conserved cysteine through the conserved F or W. The order of the fields is J gene, V gene, clone size, D gene, CDR3 protein, CDR3 DNA. A D gene is named only where the DNA matches it firmly. Expanded clones get a size class; other rows say once, few or many, or leave the size out.

j_call: TRBJ1-2; v_call: TRBV7-2; clone_size: few; d_call: -; cdr3_aa: CASSPFRGANYGYTF; cdr3_nt: TGTGCCAGCAGCCCCTTCCGGGGGGCTAACTATGGCTACACCTTC
j_call: TRBJ2-2; v_call: TRBV18; clone_size: -; d_call: TRBD1; cdr3_aa: CASSPWTGDTGELFF; cdr3_nt: TGTGCCAGCTCACCGTGGACAGGGGACACCGGGGAGCTGTTTTTT
j_call: TRBJ2-7; v_call: TRBV2; clone_size: -; d_call: TRBD2; cdr3_aa: CASSDPSGGARYEQYF; cdr3_nt: TGTGCCAGCAGTGACCCTAGCGGGGGGGCTAGGTACGAGCAGTACTTC
j_call: TRBJ1-4; v_call: TRBV2; clone_size: -; d_call: TRBD1; cdr3_aa: CASSEVRQGAKKLFF; cdr3_nt: TGTGCCAGCAGTGAAGTTCGACAGGGGGCGAAAAAACTGTTTTTT
j_call: TRBJ2-1; v_call: TRBV27; clone_size: -; d_call: TRBD2; cdr3_aa: CASRVSGSSYNEQFF; cdr3_nt: TGTGCCAGCAGGGTTAGCGGGAGCTCCTACAATGAGCAGTTCTTC
j_call: TRBJ1-3; v_call: TRBV19; clone_size: -; d_call: TRBD1; cdr3_aa: CASSFRDRGSGNTIYF; cdr3_nt: TGTGCCAGTAGTTTCCGGGACAGGGGGTCTGGAAACACCATATATTTT
j_call: TRBJ1-2; v_call: TRBV7-2; clone_size: -; d_call: TRBD1; cdr3_aa: CASSFGTGLNYGYTF; cdr3_nt: TGTGCCAGCAGCTTCGGGACAGGGCTAAACTATGGCTACACCTTC
j_call: TRBJ2-7; v_call: TRBV10-2; clone_size: few; d_call: TRBD2; cdr3_aa: CASSDQGAGAYEQYF; cdr3_nt: TGCGCCAGCAGCGACCAGGGCGCGGGAGCCTACGAGCAGTACTTC
j_call: TRBJ2-1; v_call: TRBV7-2; clone_size: -; d_call: -; cdr3_aa: CASSGGVYNEQFF; cdr3_nt: TGTGCCAGCAGCGGAGGGGTATACAATGAGCAGTTCTTC
j_call: TRBJ2-1; v_call: TRBV7-2; clone_size: -; d_call: -; cdr3_aa: CASSLIALSYNEQFF; cdr3_nt: TGTGCCAGCAGCTTAATCGCACTCTCCTACAATGAGCAGTTCTTC
j_call: TRBJ1-4; v_call: TRBV5-1; clone_size: once; d_call: -; cdr3_aa: CASSRAGHGNEKLFF; cdr3_nt: TGCGCCAGCAGCAGAGCGGGACATGGGAATGAAAAACTGTTTTTT
j_call: TRBJ2-1; v_call: TRBV27; clone_size: -; d_call: -; cdr3_aa: CASSPPTFYNEQFF; cdr3_nt: TGTGCCAGCAGTCCTCCGACTTTCTACAATGAGCAGTTCTTC
j_call: TRBJ2-2; v_call: TRBV19; clone_size: -; d_call: -; cdr3_aa: CASSIVARETWVGTGELFF; cdr3_nt: TGTGCCAGTAGTATAGTGGCTCGGGAGACCTGGGTAGGCACCGGGGAGCTGTTTTTT
j_call: TRBJ1-1; v_call: TRBV5-5; clone_size: few; d_call: TRBD1; cdr3_aa: CASSWGQQNTEAFF; cdr3_nt: TGTGCCAGCAGCTGGGGACAGCAGAACACTGAAGCTTTCTTT
j_call: TRBJ1-1; v_call: TRBV7-6; clone_size: -; d_call: -; cdr3_aa: CASSPYQVNTEAFF; cdr3_nt: TGTGCCAGCAGCCCATACCAGGTGAACACTGAAGCTTTCTTT
j_call: TRBJ2-7; v_call: TRBV6-5; clone_size: -; d_call: TRBD1; cdr3_aa: CASKPTGGKDEQYF; cdr3_nt: TGTGCCAGCAAGCCGACAGGGGGCAAGGACGAGCAGTACTTC
j_call: TRBJ2-7; v_call: TRBV29-1; clone_size: -; d_call: TRBD2; cdr3_aa: CSATSPSGPSYEQYF; cdr3_nt: TGCAGCGCCACAAGTCCTAGCGGCCCCTCCTACGAGCAGTACTTC
j_call: TRBJ2-2; v_call: TRBV7-8; clone_size: -; d_call: -; cdr3_aa: CASSSYTGELFF; cdr3_nt: TGTGCCAGCAGCTCATACACCGGGGAGCTGTTTTTT
j_call: TRBJ1-2; v_call: TRBV29-1; clone_size: -; d_call: TRBD1; cdr3_aa: CSVEDGDRVSGYTF; cdr3_nt: TGCAGCGTTGAAGATGGTGACAGGGTGTCTGGCTACACCTTC
j_call: TRBJ2-6; v_call: TRBV7-2; clone_size: -; d_call: -; cdr3_aa: CASSSRLQGSGANVLTF; cdr3_nt: TGTGCCAGCAGCTCGAGATTACAGGGTTCTGGGGCCAACGTCCTGACTTTC
j_call: TRBJ2-2; v_call: TRBV6-4; clone_size: -; d_call: TRBD1; cdr3_aa: CASRGQENTGELFF; cdr3_nt: TGTGCCAGCCGAGGACAGGAAAACACCGGGGAGCTGTTTTTT
j_call: TRBJ1-3; v_call: TRBV6-1; clone_size: medium-sized; d_call: -; cdr3_aa: CASSESWEGNTIYF; cdr3_nt: TGTGCCAGCAGTGAAAGCTGGGAGGGAAACACCATATATTTT
j_call: TRBJ1-6; v_call: TRBV5-5; clone_size: -; d_call: TRBD1; cdr3_aa: CASSLTGQGASYNSPLHF; cdr3_nt: TGTGCCAGCAGCTTGACCGGACAGGGGGCGTCCTATAATTCACCCCTCCACTTT
j_call: TRBJ2-7; v_call: TRBV18; clone_size: -; d_call: -; cdr3_aa: CASSQDPYEQYF; cdr3_nt: TGTGCCAGCTCCCAGGATCCCTACGAGCAGTACTTC
j_call: TRBJ1-2; v_call: TRBV6-1; clone_size: -; d_call: TRBD1; cdr3_aa: CASSEAGQGGNGYTF; cdr3_nt: TGTGCCAGCAGTGAAGCTGGACAGGGGGGGAATGGCTACACCTTC
j_call: TRBJ2-3; v_call: TRBV5-4; clone_size: -; d_call: TRBD2; cdr3_aa: CASSSLAGGSDTQYF; cdr3_nt: TGTGCCAGCAGCTCACTAGCGGGAGGATCAGATACGCAGTATTTT
j_call: TRBJ1-1; v_call: TRBV5-1; clone_size: -; d_call: -; cdr3_aa: CASSLNTGMNTEAFF; cdr3_nt: TGCGCCAGCAGCTTGAATACAGGAATGAACACTGAAGCTTTCTTT
j_call: TRBJ1-6; v_call: TRBV20-1; clone_size: -; d_call: -; cdr3_aa: CSASGEDPNSPLHF; cdr3_nt: TGCAGTGCTAGTGGGGAGGACCCCAATTCACCCCTCCACTTT
j_call: TRBJ1-5; v_call: TRBV2; clone_size: -; d_call: -; cdr3_aa: CASSDGAAGQPQHF; cdr3_nt: TGTGCCAGCAGTGATGGGGCGGCGGGGCAGCCCCAGCATTTT
j_call: TRBJ2-5; v_call: TRBV5-1; clone_size: many; d_call: -; cdr3_aa: CASSPAPRDPKAETQYF; cdr3_nt: TGCGCCAGCAGCCCAGCCCCGCGGGATCCGAAGGCAGAGACCCAGTACTTC